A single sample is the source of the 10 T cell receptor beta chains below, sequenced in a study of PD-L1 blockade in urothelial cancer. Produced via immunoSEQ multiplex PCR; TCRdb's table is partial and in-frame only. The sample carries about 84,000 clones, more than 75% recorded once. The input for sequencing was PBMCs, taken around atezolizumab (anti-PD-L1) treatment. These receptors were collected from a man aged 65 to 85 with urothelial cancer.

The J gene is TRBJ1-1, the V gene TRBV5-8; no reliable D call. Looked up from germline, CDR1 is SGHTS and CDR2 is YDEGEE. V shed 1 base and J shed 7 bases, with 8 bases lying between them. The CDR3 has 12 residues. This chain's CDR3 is CASSLTVLEAFF. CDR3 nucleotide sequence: TGTGCCAGCAGCTTGACAGTACTTGAAGCTTTCTTT.

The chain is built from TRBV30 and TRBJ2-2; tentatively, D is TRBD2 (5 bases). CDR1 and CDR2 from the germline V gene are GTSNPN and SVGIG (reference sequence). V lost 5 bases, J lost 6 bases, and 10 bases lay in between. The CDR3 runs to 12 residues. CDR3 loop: CAWGLSAGELFF. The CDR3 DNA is TGTGCCTGGGGACTCAGCGCCGGGGAGCTGTTTTTT. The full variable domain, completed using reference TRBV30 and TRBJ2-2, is SQTIHQWPATLVQPVGSPLSLECTVEGTSNPNLYWYRQAAGRGLQLLFYSVGIGQISSEVPQNLSASRPQDRQFILSSKKLLLSDSGFYLCAWGLSAGELFFGEGSRLTVL.

CDR3 loop: CASSEFGQNTEAFF. As DNA, the CDR3 is TGTGCCAGCAGTGAATTCGGACAGAACACTGAAGCTTTCTTT. The chain uses TRBV6-1 and TRBJ1-1; the D gene is possibly TRBD1 (5 bases). In germline, CDR1 is MNHNS, CDR2 SASEGT. Between the trimmed V and J ends, which lost 2 bases and 1 base, there was a span of 8 bases. CDR3 length: 14 residues.

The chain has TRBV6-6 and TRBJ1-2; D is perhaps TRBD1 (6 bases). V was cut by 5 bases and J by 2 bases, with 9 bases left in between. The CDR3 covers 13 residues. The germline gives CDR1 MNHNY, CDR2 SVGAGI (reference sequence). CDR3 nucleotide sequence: TGTGCCAGCAGTAGCGGGACAAACTATGGCTACACCTTC. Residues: CASSSGTNYGYTF.

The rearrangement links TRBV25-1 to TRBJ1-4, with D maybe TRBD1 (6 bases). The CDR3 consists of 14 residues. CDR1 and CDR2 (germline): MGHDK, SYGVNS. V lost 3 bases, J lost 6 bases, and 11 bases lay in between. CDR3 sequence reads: CASSEAGVDEKLFF. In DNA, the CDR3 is TGTGCCAGCAGTGAGGCAGGGGTAGATGAAAAACTGTTTTTT.

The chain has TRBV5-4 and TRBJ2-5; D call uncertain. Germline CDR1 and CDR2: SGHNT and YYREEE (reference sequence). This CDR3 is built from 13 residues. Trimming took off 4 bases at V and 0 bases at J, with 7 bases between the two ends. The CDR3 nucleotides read TGTGCCAGCAGCCCTGACAACCAAGAGACCCAGTACTTC. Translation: CASSPDNQETQYF.

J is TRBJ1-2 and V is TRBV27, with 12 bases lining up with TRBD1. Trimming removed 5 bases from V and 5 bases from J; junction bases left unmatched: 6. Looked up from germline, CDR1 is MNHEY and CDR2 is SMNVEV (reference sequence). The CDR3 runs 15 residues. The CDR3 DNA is TGTGCCAGCAGTATGGGACAGGGGGCGCGGTATGGCTACACCTTC. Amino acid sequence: CASSMGQGARYGYTF.

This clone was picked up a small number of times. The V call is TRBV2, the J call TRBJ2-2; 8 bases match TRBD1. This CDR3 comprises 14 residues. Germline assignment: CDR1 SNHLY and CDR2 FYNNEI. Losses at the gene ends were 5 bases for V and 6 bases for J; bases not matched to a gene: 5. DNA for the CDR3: TGTGCCAGCAGTTCTACAGGGGGATCCGGGGAGCTGTTTTTT. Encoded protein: CASSSTGGSGELFF.

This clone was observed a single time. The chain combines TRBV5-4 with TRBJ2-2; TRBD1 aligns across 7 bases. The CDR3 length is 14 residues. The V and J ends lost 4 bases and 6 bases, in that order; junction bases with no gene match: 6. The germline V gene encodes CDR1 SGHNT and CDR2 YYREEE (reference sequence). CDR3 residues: CASSSRQGSGELFF. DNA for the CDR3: TGTGCCAGCAGCAGTAGACAGGGATCCGGGGAGCTGTTTTTT.

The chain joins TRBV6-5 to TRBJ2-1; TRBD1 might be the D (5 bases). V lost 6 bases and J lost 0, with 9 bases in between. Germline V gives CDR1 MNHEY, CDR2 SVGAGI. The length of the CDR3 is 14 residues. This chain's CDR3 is CASSRVGSYNEQFF. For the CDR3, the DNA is TGTGCCAGCAGCAGGGTGGGCTCCTACAATGAGCAGTTCTTC.